This is a list of T cell receptor beta chains from one sample in a study of blood T cell repertoires in COVID-19. Assay used: immunoSEQ multiplex PCR; TCRdb lists only in-frame clones, some missing. The table has over 130,000 clones, approximately 90% seen once. The sample consisted of peripheral blood. The origin of the receptors is a woman of 80 years or more with acute or convalescent COVID-19. CDR3s include the opening cysteine and the closing phenylalanine or tryptophan. The D gene is left open where the match is weak. Clone size is given for some rows only: seen once, a few or many times, or a class if the clone is expanded.

v_gene: TRBV5-1; j_gene: TRBJ2-5; abundance: .; d_gene: TRBD2; CDR3aa: CASSLQRGDQETQYF; CDR3nt: TGCGCCAGCAGCTTGCAGCGGGGGGACCAAGAGACCCAGTACTTC
v_gene: TRBV7-9; j_gene: TRBJ2-7; abundance: .; d_gene: TRBD2; CDR3aa: CASSTSGAYEQYF; CDR3nt: TGTGCCAGCAGCACGAGCGGGGCCTACGAGCAGTACTTC
v_gene: TRBV15; j_gene: TRBJ1-1; abundance: .; d_gene: .; CDR3aa: CATTPHRTQNTEAFF; CDR3nt: TGTGCCACCACCCCTCACAGGACACAGAACACTGAAGCTTTCTTT
v_gene: TRBV6-2/TRBV6-3; j_gene: TRBJ1-1; abundance: .; d_gene: .; CDR3aa: CASSLIRGKNTEAFF; CDR3nt: TGTGCCAGCAGTCTGATCAGGGGCAAGAACACTGAAGCTTTCTTT
v_gene: TRBV19; j_gene: TRBJ1-4; abundance: .; d_gene: .; CDR3aa: CASRLHRNEKLFF; CDR3nt: TGTGCCAGTAGGCTCCACAGGAATGAAAAACTGTTTTTT
v_gene: TRBV6-5; j_gene: TRBJ1-6; abundance: .; d_gene: .; CDR3aa: CASRGQIYNSPLHF; CDR3nt: TGTGCCAGCCGCGGACAGATCTATAATTCACCCCTCCACTTT
v_gene: TRBV9; j_gene: TRBJ1-1; abundance: .; d_gene: .; CDR3aa: CASSALGVSTEAFF; CDR3nt: TGTGCCAGCAGCGCATTAGGGGTCTCCACTGAAGCTTTCTTT
v_gene: TRBV27; j_gene: TRBJ1-1; abundance: .; d_gene: .; CDR3aa: CASSVEINTEAFF; CDR3nt: TGTGCCAGCAGTGTGGAGATTAACACTGAAGCTTTCTTT
v_gene: TRBV2; j_gene: TRBJ1-3; abundance: .; d_gene: .; CDR3aa: CASSGETGNTIYF; CDR3nt: TGTGCCAGCAGTGGCGAGACTGGAAACACCATATATTTT
v_gene: TRBV5-1; j_gene: TRBJ2-3; abundance: .; d_gene: TRBD2; CDR3aa: CASSLGLLSGGAGDTQYF; CDR3nt: TGCGCCAGCAGCTTGGGTCTACTGAGCGGGGGGGCTGGTGATACGCAGTATTTT
v_gene: TRBV7-9; j_gene: TRBJ1-1; abundance: .; d_gene: .; CDR3aa: CASSLSGIFEAFF; CDR3nt: TGTGCCAGCAGCTTGTCGGGGATTTTTGAAGCTTTCTTT
v_gene: TRBV10-1; j_gene: TRBJ2-1; abundance: .; d_gene: .; CDR3aa: CASISRGREQFF; CDR3nt: TGCGCCAGCATATCAAGGGGCAGGGAGCAGTTCTTC
v_gene: TRBV7-8; j_gene: TRBJ1-1; abundance: .; d_gene: .; CDR3aa: CASSLASLGNTEAFF; CDR3nt: TGTGCCAGCAGCTTAGCCTCCCTCGGTAACACTGAAGCTTTCTTT
v_gene: TRBV29-1; j_gene: TRBJ2-1; abundance: .; d_gene: TRBD1; CDR3aa: CSEWTGLGNEQFF; CDR3nt: TGCAGCGAATGGACAGGGTTGGGGAATGAGCAGTTCTTC
v_gene: TRBV10-3; j_gene: TRBJ1-4; abundance: .; d_gene: TRBD1; CDR3aa: CAISESRQGGGEKLFF; CDR3nt: TGTGCCATCAGTGAGTCACGACAGGGGGGAGGCGAAAAACTGTTTTTT
v_gene: TRBV12-3/TRBV12-4; j_gene: TRBJ1-2; abundance: .; d_gene: TRBD1; CDR3aa: CASTVDRVDGYTF; CDR3nt: TGTGCCAGCACCGTGGACAGGGTAGATGGCTACACCTTC
v_gene: TRBV28; j_gene: TRBJ1-2; abundance: few; d_gene: .; CDR3aa: CASSFQSSERGYTF; CDR3nt: TGTGCCAGCAGTTTTCAATCCTCCGAGAGAGGCTACACCTTC
v_gene: TRBV6-5; j_gene: TRBJ1-2; abundance: .; d_gene: .; CDR3aa: CASSPSLGYGYTF; CDR3nt: TGTGCCAGCAGCCCCTCCCTAGGCTATGGCTACACCTTC
v_gene: TRBV10-1; j_gene: TRBJ2-3; abundance: .; d_gene: TRBD1; CDR3aa: CASSPQGGADTQYF; CDR3nt: TGCGCCAGCAGCCCTCAAGGGGGCGCAGATACGCAGTATTTT
v_gene: TRBV30; j_gene: TRBJ1-1; abundance: .; d_gene: .; CDR3aa: CARGPISYENTEAFF; CDR3nt: TGTGCCAGGGGACCCATTTCCTACGAGAACACTGAAGCTTTCTTT
v_gene: TRBV7-2; j_gene: TRBJ1-1; abundance: once; d_gene: .; CDR3aa: CASSLAGPVNTEAFF; CDR3nt: TGTGCCAGCAGCTTAGCGGGGCCAGTGAACACTGAAGCTTTCTTT
v_gene: TRBV5-1; j_gene: TRBJ2-1; abundance: .; d_gene: TRBD1; CDR3aa: CASSPVTGGVYNEQFF; CDR3nt: TGCGCCAGCAGCCCTGTGACAGGGGGGGTTTACAATGAGCAGTTCTTC
v_gene: TRBV5-1; j_gene: TRBJ2-2; abundance: .; d_gene: .; CDR3aa: CASSLSAGELFF; CDR3nt: TGCGCCAGCAGCTTGTCTGCCGGGGAGCTGTTTTTT
v_gene: TRBV30; j_gene: TRBJ1-3; abundance: .; d_gene: .; CDR3aa: CAWSTGPPNTIYF; CDR3nt: TGTGCCTGGAGTACTGGTCCTCCAAACACCATATATTTT
v_gene: TRBV25-1; j_gene: TRBJ2-7; abundance: .; d_gene: TRBD2; CDR3aa: CASSESGGRIYEQYF; CDR3nt: TGTGCCAGCAGTGAATCGGGGGGGAGGATTTACGAGCAGTACTTC
v_gene: TRBV4-2; j_gene: TRBJ2-3; abundance: once; d_gene: .; CDR3aa: CASSQDWIQGTDTQYF; CDR3nt: TGTGCCAGCAGCCAAGATTGGATCCAGGGCACAGATACGCAGTATTTT
v_gene: TRBV25-1; j_gene: TRBJ1-3; abundance: .; d_gene: .; CDR3aa: CASSIHGNTIYF; CDR3nt: TGTGCCAGCAGTATACATGGAAACACCATATATTTT
v_gene: TRBV5-1; j_gene: TRBJ1-3; abundance: .; d_gene: .; CDR3aa: CASSPAGGSLGNTIYF; CDR3nt: TGCGCCAGCAGCCCCGCCGGGGGGTCTCTTGGAAACACCATATATTTT
v_gene: TRBV5-5; j_gene: TRBJ1-1; abundance: .; d_gene: .; CDR3aa: CASSSTVGGSNTEAFF; CDR3nt: TGTGCCAGCAGCTCCACGGTGGGGGGATCGAACACTGAAGCTTTCTTT
v_gene: TRBV5-1; j_gene: TRBJ2-3; abundance: once; d_gene: .; CDR3aa: CASSTGRDTDTQYF; CDR3nt: TGCGCCAGCAGCACAGGGCGAGACACAGATACGCAGTATTTT
v_gene: TRBV5-4; j_gene: TRBJ1-1; abundance: .; d_gene: TRBD1; CDR3aa: CASSLASGTGGETEAFF; CDR3nt: TGTGCCAGCAGCTTGGCTTCCGGGACAGGGGGTGAGACTGAAGCTTTCTTT
v_gene: TRBV6-6; j_gene: TRBJ2-7; abundance: .; d_gene: .; CDR3aa: CASCRGNEQYF; CDR3nt: TGTGCCAGCTGCAGGGGTAACGAGCAGTACTTC
v_gene: TRBV4-3; j_gene: TRBJ2-1; abundance: .; d_gene: TRBD2; CDR3aa: CASSQAWTSGVNEQFF; CDR3nt: TGCGCCAGCAGCCAAGCGTGGACTAGCGGAGTCAATGAGCAGTTCTTC
v_gene: TRBV20-1; j_gene: TRBJ2-7; abundance: .; d_gene: TRBD1; CDR3aa: CSASYGTGPSYEQYF; CDR3nt: TGCAGTGCTAGTTACGGGACAGGGCCCTCCTACGAGCAGTACTTC
v_gene: TRBV2; j_gene: TRBJ1-2; abundance: .; d_gene: .; CDR3aa: CASSEVQGGYTF; CDR3nt: TGTGCCAGCAGTGAAGTCCAGGGGGGCTACACCTTC
v_gene: TRBV5-5; j_gene: TRBJ1-5; abundance: few; d_gene: .; CDR3aa: CASSPSSGVNQPQHF; CDR3nt: TGTGCCAGCAGCCCGTCATCCGGGGTGAATCAGCCCCAGCATTTT
v_gene: TRBV5-1; j_gene: TRBJ2-3; abundance: .; d_gene: TRBD2; CDR3aa: CASRTSAASTDTQYF; CDR3nt: TGCGCCAGCAGGACTAGCGCCGCTAGCACAGATACGCAGTATTTT
v_gene: TRBV18; j_gene: TRBJ1-1; abundance: .; d_gene: .; CDR3aa: CASSPFQGGDHEAFF; CDR3nt: TGTGCCAGCTCACCTTTTCAGGGAGGGGACCATGAAGCTTTCTTT
v_gene: TRBV7-2; j_gene: TRBJ2-5; abundance: .; d_gene: .; CDR3aa: CASSLVGGSLETQYF; CDR3nt: TGTGCCAGCAGCTTAGTCGGGGGTTCTCTCGAGACCCAGTACTTC
v_gene: TRBV5-1; j_gene: TRBJ1-1; abundance: .; d_gene: .; CDR3aa: CASRGSQMNTEAFF; CDR3nt: TGCGCCAGCAGGGGGAGCCAGATGAACACTGAAGCTTTCTTT
v_gene: TRBV2; j_gene: TRBJ1-1; abundance: .; d_gene: .; CDR3aa: CASGTEGGTEAFF; CDR3nt: TGTGCCAGCGGAACGGAGGGGGGGACTGAAGCTTTCTTT